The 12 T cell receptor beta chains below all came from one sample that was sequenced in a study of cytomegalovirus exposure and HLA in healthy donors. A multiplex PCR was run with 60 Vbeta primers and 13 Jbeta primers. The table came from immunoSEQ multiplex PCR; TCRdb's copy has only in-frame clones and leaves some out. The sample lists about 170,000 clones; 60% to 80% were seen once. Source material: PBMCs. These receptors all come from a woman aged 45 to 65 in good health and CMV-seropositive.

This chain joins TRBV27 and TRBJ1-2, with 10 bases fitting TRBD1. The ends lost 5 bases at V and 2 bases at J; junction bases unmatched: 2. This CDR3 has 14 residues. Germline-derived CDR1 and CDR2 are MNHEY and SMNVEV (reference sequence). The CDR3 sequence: CASSKTGGNYGYTF. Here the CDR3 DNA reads TGTGCCAGCAGTAAGACAGGGGGCAACTATGGCTACACCTTC.

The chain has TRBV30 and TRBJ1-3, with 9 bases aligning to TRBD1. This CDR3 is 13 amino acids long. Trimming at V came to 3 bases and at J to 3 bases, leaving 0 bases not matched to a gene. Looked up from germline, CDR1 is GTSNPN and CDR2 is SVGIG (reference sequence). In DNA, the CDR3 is TGTGCCTGGAGGGGACAGGGTGGAAACACCATATATTTT. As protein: CAWRGQGGNTIYF.

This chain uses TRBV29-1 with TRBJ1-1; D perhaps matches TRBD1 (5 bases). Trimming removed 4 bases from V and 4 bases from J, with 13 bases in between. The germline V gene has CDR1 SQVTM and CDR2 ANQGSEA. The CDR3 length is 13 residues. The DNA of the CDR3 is TGCAGCGTTGTGGGGGGAATAGGCACTGAAGCTTTCTTT. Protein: CSVVGGIGTEAFF.

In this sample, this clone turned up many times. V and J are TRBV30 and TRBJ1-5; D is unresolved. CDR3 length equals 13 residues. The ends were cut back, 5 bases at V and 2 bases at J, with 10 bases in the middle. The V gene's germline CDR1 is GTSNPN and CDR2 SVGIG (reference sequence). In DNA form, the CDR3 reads TGTGCCTGGTCCGCGCAGGGCAATCAGCCCCAGCATTTT. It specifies CAWSAQGNQPQHF.

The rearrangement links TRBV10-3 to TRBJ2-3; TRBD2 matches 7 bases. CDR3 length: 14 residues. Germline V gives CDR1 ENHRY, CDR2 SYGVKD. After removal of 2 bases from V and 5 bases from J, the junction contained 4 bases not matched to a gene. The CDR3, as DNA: TGTGCCATCAGTGAGGCGGGGGAGGGAGATACGCAGTATTTT. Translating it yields CAISEAGEGDTQYF.

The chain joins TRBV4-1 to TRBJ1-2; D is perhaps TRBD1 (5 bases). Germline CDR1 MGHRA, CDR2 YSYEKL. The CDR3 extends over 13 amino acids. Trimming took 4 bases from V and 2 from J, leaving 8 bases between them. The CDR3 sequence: CASSPGLNYGYTF. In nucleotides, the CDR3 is TGCGCCAGCAGCCCGGGACTGAACTATGGCTACACCTTC.

CDR3 in DNA: TGTGGCGTAAGTAGAAGCTCCTACGAGCAGTACTTC. Translating it yields CGVSRSSYEQYF. This chain connects TRBV28 to TRBJ2-7; no definite D call. Germline V gives CDR1 MDHEN, CDR2 SYDVKM. CDR3 size: 12 residues.

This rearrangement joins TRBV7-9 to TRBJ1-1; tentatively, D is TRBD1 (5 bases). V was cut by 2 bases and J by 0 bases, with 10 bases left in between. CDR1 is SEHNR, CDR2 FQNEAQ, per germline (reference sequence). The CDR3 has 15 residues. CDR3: CASSLQGPMNTEAFF. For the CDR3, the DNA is TGTGCCAGCAGCTTACAGGGTCCCATGAACACTGAAGCTTTCTTT. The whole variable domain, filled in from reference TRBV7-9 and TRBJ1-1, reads DTGVSQNPRHKITKRGQNVTFRCDPISEHNRLYWYRQTLGQGPEFLTYFQNEAQLEKSRLLSDRFSAERPKGSFSTLEIQRTEQGDSAMYLCASSLQGPMNTEAFFGQGTRLTVV.

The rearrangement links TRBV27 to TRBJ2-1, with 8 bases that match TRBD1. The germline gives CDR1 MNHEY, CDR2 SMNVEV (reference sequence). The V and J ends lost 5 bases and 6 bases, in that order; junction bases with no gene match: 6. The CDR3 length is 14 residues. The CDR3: CASSLDRGSNEQFF. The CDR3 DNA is TGTGCCAGCAGTCTCGACAGGGGATCCAATGAGCAGTTCTTC.

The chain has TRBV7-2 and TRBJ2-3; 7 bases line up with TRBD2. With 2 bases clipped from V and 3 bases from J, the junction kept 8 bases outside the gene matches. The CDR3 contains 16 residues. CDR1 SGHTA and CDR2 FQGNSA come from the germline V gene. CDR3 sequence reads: CASSLLFGGRTDTQYF. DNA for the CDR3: TGTGCCAGCAGCTTACTCTTCGGGGGGAGGACAGATACGCAGTATTTT.

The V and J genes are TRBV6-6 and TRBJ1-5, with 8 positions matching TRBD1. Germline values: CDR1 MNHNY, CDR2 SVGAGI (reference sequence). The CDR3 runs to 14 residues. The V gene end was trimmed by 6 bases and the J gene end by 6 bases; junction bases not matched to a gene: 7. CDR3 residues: CASSQTGAGQPQHF. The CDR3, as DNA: TGTGCCAGCAGCCAGACAGGGGCTGGTCAGCCCCAGCATTTT.

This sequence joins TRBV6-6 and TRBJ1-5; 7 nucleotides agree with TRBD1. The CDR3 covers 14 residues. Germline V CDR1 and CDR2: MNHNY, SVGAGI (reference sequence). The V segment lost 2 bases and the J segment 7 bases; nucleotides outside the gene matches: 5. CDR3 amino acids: CASSYRDRPQPQHF. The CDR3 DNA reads TGTGCCAGCAGTTACAGGGACAGACCGCAGCCCCAGCATTTT.